This TCR beta chain was found in a study of CD8 T cells in Susac syndrome. Study-level points and caveats: The number of individuals included in the study's TCR sequencing and HLA analysis was acknowledged as relatively small.

An amount of RNA that ranged from roughly 0.45 to 1 ug was reverse transcribed with random hexamers. The CDR3 of TCR beta was amplified by immunoSEQ multiplex PCR across 54 Vbeta and 13 Jbeta. TCRdb re-derived calls from the immunoSEQ multiplex PCR reads in MiXCR, one entry per CDR3 protein. The data show about 73,000 distinct CDR3 sequences, approximately 94% seen once. The CDR3 is 16 residues long. V lost 5 bases and J lost 0, with 16 bases in between. Germline V gives CDR1 MNHNY, CDR2 SVGAGI (reference sequence). Sequencing of TCR beta covered CD8+ and CD4+ T cells obtained from blood. CD8+ and CD4+ T cells were negatively isolated; TEMRA cells were FACS-enriched. Concerning this clonotype itself: Antigen: not known.

J is TRBJ1-2 and V is TRBV6-6, with D possibly TRBD1 on 6 matching bases. The receptor's source is a human donor with multiple sclerosis. The sample consisted of CD8+ T cells from PBMCs. CDR3 protein: CASSGSLDRANYGYTF. The CDR3 DNA reads as TGTGCCAGCAGTGGTTCGTTGGACAGAGCTAACTATGGCTACACCTTC.